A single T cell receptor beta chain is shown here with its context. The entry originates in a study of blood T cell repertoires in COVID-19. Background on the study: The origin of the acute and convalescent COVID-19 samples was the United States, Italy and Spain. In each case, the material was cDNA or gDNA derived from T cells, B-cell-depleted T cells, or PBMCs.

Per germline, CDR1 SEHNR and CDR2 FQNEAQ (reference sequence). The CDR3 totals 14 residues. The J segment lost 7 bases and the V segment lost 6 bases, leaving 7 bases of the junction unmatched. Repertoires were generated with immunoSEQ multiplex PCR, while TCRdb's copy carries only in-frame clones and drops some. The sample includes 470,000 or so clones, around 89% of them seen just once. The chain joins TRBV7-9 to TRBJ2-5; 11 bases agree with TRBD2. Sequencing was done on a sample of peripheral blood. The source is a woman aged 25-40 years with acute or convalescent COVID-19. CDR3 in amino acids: CASRTSGVQGTQYF. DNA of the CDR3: TGTGCCAGCAGGACTAGCGGGGTTCAGGGGACCCAGTACTTC.